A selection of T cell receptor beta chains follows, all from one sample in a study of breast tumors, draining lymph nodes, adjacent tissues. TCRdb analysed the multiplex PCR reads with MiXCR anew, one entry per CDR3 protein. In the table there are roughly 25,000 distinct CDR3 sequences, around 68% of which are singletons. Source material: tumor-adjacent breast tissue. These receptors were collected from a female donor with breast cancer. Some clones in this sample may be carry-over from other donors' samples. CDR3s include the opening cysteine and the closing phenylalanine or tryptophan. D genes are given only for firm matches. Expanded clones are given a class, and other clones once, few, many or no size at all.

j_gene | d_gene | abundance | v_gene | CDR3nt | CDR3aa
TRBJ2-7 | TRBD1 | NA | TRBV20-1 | TGCAGTGGGACAGGGGGCTTCTACGAGCAGTACTTC | CSGTGGFYEQYF
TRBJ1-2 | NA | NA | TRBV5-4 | TGTGCCAGCAGCCGGAGGGATCCAAGTTATGGCTACACCTTC | CASSRRDPSYGYTF
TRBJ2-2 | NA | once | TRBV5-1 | TGCGCCAGCAGCTTGATTGCGGGCCCGAACACCGGGGAGCTGTTTTTT | CASSLIAGPNTGELFF
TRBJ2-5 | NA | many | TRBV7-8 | TGTGCCAGCAGCTTAGAGGTCAACCAAGAGACCCAGTACTTC | CASSLEVNQETQYF
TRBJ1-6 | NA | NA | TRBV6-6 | TGTGCCAGCATTCGGGGGATCGACAATTCACCCCTCCACTTT | CASIRGIDNSPLHF
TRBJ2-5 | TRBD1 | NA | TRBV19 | TGTGCCAGTAGTGCCCGGACAGGGTTTCTGGAGACCCAGTACTTC | CASSARTGFLETQYF
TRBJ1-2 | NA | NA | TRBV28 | TGTGCCAGCAAAGGACACCGGGGTCAGGCGGTAGGTGGCTACACCTTC | CASKGHRGQAVGGYTF
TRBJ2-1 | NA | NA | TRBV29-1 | TGCAGCGTCGGGTCGGCTAGCTTGGGCAATGAGCAGTTCTTC | CSVGSASLGNEQFF
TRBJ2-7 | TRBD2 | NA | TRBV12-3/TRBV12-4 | TGTGCCAGCAGCGTGGGGACTAGCGGGAATTACGAGCAGTACTTC | CASSVGTSGNYEQYF
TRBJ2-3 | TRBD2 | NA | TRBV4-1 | TGCGCCAGCAGCCACCTTGGACTAGCGGGAGGAGGTACAGATACGCAGTATTTT | CASSHLGLAGGGTDTQYF
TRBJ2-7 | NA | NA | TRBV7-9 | TGTGCCAGCAGCCACGGGTCGCGTAGGCCCTACGAGCAGTACTTC | CASSHGSRRPYEQYF
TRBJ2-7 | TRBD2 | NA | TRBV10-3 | TGTGCCAGCGCGACTAGCGGGAGTTATGTGTCTAGCGAGCAGTACTTC | CASATSGSYVSSEQYF
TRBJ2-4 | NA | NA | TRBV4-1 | TGCGCCAGCAGCCAAGGTAGTCATATTAACAAAAACATTCAGTACTTC | CASSQGSHINKNIQYF
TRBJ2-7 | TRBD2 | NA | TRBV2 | TGTGCCAGCAGCCAGGCGGGAGGGCCTAACTACGAGCAGTACTTC | CASSQAGGPNYEQYF
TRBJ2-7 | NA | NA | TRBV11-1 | TGTGCCCTCAAGGGGGGCGAGCAGTACTTC | CALKGGEQYF
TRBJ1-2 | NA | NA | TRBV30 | TGTGCCTGGAGCCCTGGGCAGACTGGATATGGCTACACCTTC | CAWSPGQTGYGYTF
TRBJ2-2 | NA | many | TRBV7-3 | TGTGCCAGCAGCCAGCAGGGTAAGAAAACCGGGGAGCTGTTTTTT | CASSQQGKKTGELFF
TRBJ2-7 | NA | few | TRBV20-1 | TGCAGTGCCTACCCGATCGGGGGAAATGTTCACGAGCAGTACTTC | CSAYPIGGNVHEQYF
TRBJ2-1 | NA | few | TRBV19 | TGTGCCAGTAGTATTAGGGCTTTACAGAAAGAACTGTTCTTC | CASSIRALQKELFF
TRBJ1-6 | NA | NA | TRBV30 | TGTGCCTGGAGTGGAAAAATTGAATATTCACCCCTCCACTTT | CAWSGKIEYSPLHF
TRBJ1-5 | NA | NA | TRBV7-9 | TGTGCCAGCAGCCTGGGGGGAAGTGAGCCCCAGCATTTT | CASSLGGSEPQHF
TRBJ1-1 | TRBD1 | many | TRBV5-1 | TGCGCCAGCAGCTCAAGACAGGGAGCTAACACTGAAGCTTTCTTT | CASSSRQGANTEAFF
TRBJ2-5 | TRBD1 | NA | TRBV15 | TGTGCCACCAGCAGCATGGGACAGGGGGCCAGAGAGACCCAGTACTTC | CATSSMGQGARETQYF
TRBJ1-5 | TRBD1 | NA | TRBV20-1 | TGCAGTGCTAGCGAGGCCACAGGGGATTACCATCAGCCCCAGCATTTT | CSASEATGDYHQPQHF